The clone carrying this T cell receptor (beta chain) occurred many times. Its antigen remains unknown. This entry belongs to a study of regulatory T cells in long-lasting Graves disease. Study-wide results and caveats: Peripheral blood was the sole material, not thyroid tissue. Persistent Graves' cases showed lower TCR diversity than newly diagnosed cases.

The TCR beta library used iRepertoire HTBI primers with Arm-PCR amplification of CDR3. TCRdb re-derived calls from the multiplex PCR reads in MiXCR, one entry per CDR3 protein. The sample holds approximately 540,000 distinct CDR3 sequences, about 12% seen once. Time point here: newly diagnosed GD, antithyroid drugs for less than 3 months. With RNA extracted from PBMCs as input, the TCR library was made. These data were also reused for a study on T cells in Graves' hyperthyroidism and ophthalmopathy.

This TCR was sampled from a woman between 25 and 40 years old with Graves disease. The sample in question was peripheral blood mononuclear cells (PBMCs), obtained at new diagnosis, from a patient treated with antithyroid drugs.

CDR3: CSAGKIGAGYEQYF. In DNA, the CDR3 is TGCAGCGCCGGAAAAATTGGGGCCGGGTACGAGCAGTACTTC. The rearrangement uses TRBV29-1 and TRBJ2-7, with D perhaps TRBD1 (5 bases). The V gene's germline CDR1 is SQVTM and CDR2 ANQGSEA. V lost 7 bases and J 4 bases, leaving 20 bases between the germline ends. The CDR3 spans 14 residues.